These 25 T cell receptor beta chains came from one sample sequenced in a study of T cells in Graves' hyperthyroidism and ophthalmopathy (dated by TCRdb to the late 2010s). Library generation was performed with multiplex PCR. Sequencing was carried out with an Illumina HiSeq 2000. TCR beta CDR3 regions were amplified from RNA transcripts. The first round of RT-PCR for the TCR CDR3 was performed with the HTBI primer set and the Qiagen OneStep RT-PCR kit. Through fastp at Q25 and MiXCR, TCRdb rebuilt clones from the public reads, retaining in-frame beta chains. Rows merge per CDR3 protein into single entries with the most common DNA and genes. The table for this sample lists 300,000 to 350,000 distinct CDR3 sequences; 21% of them were counted only once. The top ten clones comprise 50% of the sample. Specimen: blood. All receptors come from a woman aged 45-65 years with Graves' hyperthyroidism.

This clonotype was observed at least ten times. The V call is TRBV12-3 or TRBV12-4, the J call TRBJ2-2; D is perhaps TRBD2 (5 bases). CDR3 length equals 15 residues. Trimming took 3 bases from V and 2 from J, leaving 10 bases between them. CDR3 bases: TGTGCCAGCAGTTTCACGGACTTAAACACCGGGGAGCTGTTTTTT. This codes for CASSFTDLNTGELFF.

A single count supports this clonotype. The CDR3 DNA follows: TGCGCCAGCAGCCAAGATCGAGCGGGAGGGCCGGATGAGCAGTTCTTC. It encodes CASSQDRAGGPDEQFF. This chain joins TRBV4-1 and TRBJ2-1; 10 positions match TRBD2. Germline lookup yields CDR1 MGHRA and CDR2 YSYEKL. The ends lost 0 bases at V and 8 bases at J; junction bases unmatched: 7. The CDR3 has 16 residues.

The CDR3 here is CASSEAGGPVRYGYTF. The CDR3 DNA reads TGTGCCAGCAGTGAAGCAGGGGGACCTGTCCGCTATGGCTACACCTTC. V gene TRBV6-1 combines with J gene TRBJ1-2; weak D call: TRBD1 (6 bases). Trimming removed 0 bases from V and 4 bases from J, with 15 bases in between. The CDR3 is 16 amino acids. The V gene's germline CDR1 is MNHNS and CDR2 SASEGT.

V and J are TRBV11-2 and TRBJ1-1; 11 bases match TRBD1. From germline, CDR1 is SGHAT and CDR2 FQNNGV. This CDR3 contains 12 residues. V lost 5 bases to trimming and J lost 10 bases; unmatched junction nucleotides: 3. DNA for the CDR3: TGTGCCAGCAGCACCGGGACAGGGGGAGCTTTCTTT. This gives the protein CASSTGTGGAFF.

This clonotype was seen many times. This chain connects TRBV30 to TRBJ1-4, with D uncertain. CDR3 length: 12 amino acids. The germline V gene has CDR1 GTSNPN and CDR2 SVGIG (reference sequence). The ends were cut back, 0 bases at V and 8 bases at J, with 7 bases in the middle. CDR3 region: CAWSVLGEKLFF. CDR3 sequence (DNA): TGTGCCTGGAGTGTACTTGGGGAAAAACTGTTTTTT.

V is TRBV3-1 and J is TRBJ2-1, with 10 bases that match TRBD2. The ends lost 3 bases at V and 5 bases at J; junction bases unmatched: 10. CDR1 is LGHDT and CDR2 is YNNKEL in the germline V gene (reference sequence). The CDR3 is 17 amino acids. CDR3 coding DNA: TGTGCCAGCAGCCATTCTAGCGGGGGCAGGGGTCACAATGAGCAGTTCTTC. Translation: CASSHSSGGRGHNEQFF.

Ten or more counts support this clonotype. The J gene is TRBJ2-2, the V gene TRBV6-1; TRBD1 or TRBD2 may be the D gene (5 bases each). The CDR3 has 13 amino acids. CDR1 and CDR2 (germline): MNHNS, SASEGT. V was cut by 4 bases and J by 6 bases, with 9 bases left in between. CDR3 nucleotide sequence: TGTGCCAGCAGTGCCTCGGGGCCCGGGGAGCTGTTTTTT. Translated, it gives CASSASGPGELFF.

This clonotype appeared many times. The J gene is TRBJ2-7, the V gene TRBV5-8; the D is unclear. The CDR3 extends over 16 amino acids. From germline, CDR1 is SGHTS and CDR2 YDEGEE. The germline V and J ends were trimmed by 4 bases and 0 bases, with 17 bases remaining between them. The CDR3 region is CASSPRFRVLSYEQYF. CDR3 in DNA: TGTGCCAGCAGCCCAAGATTCCGGGTCCTCTCCTACGAGCAGTACTTC.

This clonotype was found a few times. The rearrangement joins TRBV5-4 to TRBJ2-6; possible D gene TRBD1, 5 bases. In germline, CDR1 is SGHNT, CDR2 YYREEE (reference sequence). The CDR3 totals 17 residues. Trimming took off 0 bases at V and 0 bases at J, with 10 bases between the two ends. CDR3 loop: CASSLEVTASGANVLTF. Written as DNA, the CDR3 is TGTGCCAGCAGCTTGGAAGTGACAGCCTCTGGGGCCAACGTCCTGACTTTC.

This clonotype was found many times. V is TRBV12-3 or TRBV12-4 and J is TRBJ2-2; 9 bases map to TRBD2. The CDR3 is 15 amino acids. V lost 5 bases to trimming and J lost 4 bases; unmatched junction nucleotides: 5. The CDR3 DNA reads TGTGCCAGCAGTACCAGCGGGAGGTCCACCGGGGAGCTGTTTTTT. Translating gives CASSTSGRSTGELFF.

V usage is TRBV10-3 and J usage is TRBJ2-2; D could derive from TRBD1 or TRBD2 (5 bases each). CDR3 size: 15 residues. Looked up from germline, CDR1 is ENHRY and CDR2 is SYGVKD. V was pared by 9 bases and J by 0 bases, with 14 bases between. CDR3: CAIRGVGANTGELFF. The CDR3 DNA reads as TGTGCCATAAGAGGGGTCGGAGCGAACACCGGGGAGCTGTTTTTT.

This chain links TRBV3-1 with TRBJ2-1, with 9 bases fitting TRBD1. The CDR3 is made up of 16 amino acids. Unmatched junction bases numbered 3, after V lost 0 bases and J lost 3 bases. In germline, CDR1 is LGHDT, CDR2 YNNKEL (reference sequence). CDR3 DNA sequence: TGTGCCAGCAGCCAAGAGGCGGGACAGGGCTACAATGAGCAGTTCTTC. It is translated as CASSQEAGQGYNEQFF.

This clonotype was found many times. This chain connects TRBV12-3 or TRBV12-4 to TRBJ1-5, with 10 bases that match TRBD1. V trimming: 5 bases; J trimming: 3 bases; junction bases outside the gene matches: 4. The CDR3 has 15 residues. The CDR3 DNA is TGTGCCAGCAGTCGGACAGGGGGGGCCAATCAGCCCCAGCATTTT. This codes for CASSRTGGANQPQHF.

This clonotype was detected only a few times. The chain links TRBV20-1 to TRBJ2-5, with TRBD2 matching over 12 bases. The CDR3 runs 15 residues. The V gene end was trimmed by 6 bases and the J gene end by 4 bases; junction bases not matched to a gene: 9. Germline CDR1 and CDR2: DFQATT and SNEGSKA (reference sequence). The CDR3 nucleotides read TGCAGTGCCGGGCTAGCGGGAGGGCCCGGAGAGACCCAGTACTTC. This gives the protein CSAGLAGGPGETQYF.

This clonotype appeared many times. The chain joins TRBV20-1 to TRBJ2-1, with 7 bases aligning to TRBD2. V trimming: 2 bases; J trimming: 6 bases; junction bases outside the gene matches: 7. Germline values: CDR1 DFQATT, CDR2 SNEGSKA (reference sequence). The CDR3 runs to 14 residues. This CDR3 reads CSARQAGLLNEQFF. The DNA for the CDR3 is TGCAGTGCTAGACAAGCGGGGTTACTCAATGAGCAGTTCTTC.

The table lists this clonotype with a few counts. The chain is built from TRBV9 and TRBJ2-7; a possible D gene is TRBD2 (6 bases). Deletions cut 4 bases from V and 7 bases from J, with 18 bases between. CDR3 length equals 14 residues. Germline V gene lookup returns CDR1 SGDLS and CDR2 YYNGEE. The CDR3 sequence is CASSSSAGTGEQYF. CDR3 nucleotide sequence: TGTGCCAGCAGCAGTTCGGCGGGGACGGGGGAGCAGTACTTC.

In its sample, this clonotype was seen many times. J is TRBJ1-5 and V is TRBV6-1; D is ambiguous. Trimming removed 3 bases at V and 5 bases at J, with 8 bases between. The CDR3 length is 13 residues. The germline CDR1 and CDR2 sequences are MNHNS and SASEGT. CDR3 DNA sequence: TGTGCCAGCAGTGAGAGTTTTGATCAGCCCCAGCATTTT. Translation gives CASSESFDQPQHF.

The chain combines TRBV30 with TRBJ2-1, with TRBD2 matching 10 bases. This CDR3 region has 14 residues. Unmatched junction bases numbered 3, after V lost 2 bases and J lost 5 bases. Germline V lookup: CDR1 GTSNPN, CDR2 SVGIG (reference sequence). The CDR3 coding sequence is TGTGCCTGGAGTAGCGGGGGGGCCAACAATGAGCAGTTCTTC. It yields the protein CAWSSGGANNEQFF.

To note about this clonotype: Compared with germline, one end of the junction differs, possibly owing to a read error. The V call is TRBV12-3 or TRBV12-4, the J call TRBJ2-3; 7 bases are a match to TRBD1. CDR3 length: 14 residues. The CDR3 sequence: CAISGTESTDTQYF. The CDR3 DNA is TGTGCCATCAGTGGGACAGAGAGCACAGATACGCAGTATTTT.

At least ten counts were recorded for this clonotype. CDR3 sequence (DNA): TGTGCCTGGAGACCCGGGACAGGGGGTTTTGAGACCCAGTACTTC. It encodes CAWRPGTGGFETQYF. The rearrangement links TRBV30 to TRBJ2-5, with 11 bases that match TRBD1. V lost 3 bases, J lost 5 bases, and 8 bases stayed unmatched. The germline CDR1 and CDR2 sequences are GTSNPN and SVGIG (reference sequence). This CDR3 comprises 15 residues.

J is TRBJ2-7 and V is TRBV19, with D unresolved. V was clipped by 0 bases and J by 5 bases, with 14 bases between them. Germline CDR1 is LNHDA and CDR2 is SQIVND (reference sequence). This CDR3 comprises 15 residues. This CDR3 reads CASSIDGQKLNEQYF. The CDR3 DNA sequence: TGTGCCAGTAGTATAGATGGGCAGAAACTCAACGAGCAGTACTTC.

Many counts were recorded for this clonotype. V usage is TRBV7-9 and J usage is TRBJ2-2, with D possibly matching TRBD2 (6 bases). In germline, CDR1 is SEHNR, CDR2 FQNEAQ (reference sequence). CDR3 length: 18 amino acids. V was cut by 4 bases and J by 6 bases, with 24 bases left in between. The CDR3 region is CASSSYIPTGGKPGELFF. CDR3 bases: TGTGCCAGCAGCTCATACATTCCGACCGGAGGGAAACCCGGGGAGCTGTTTTTT.

The chain uses TRBV20-1 and TRBJ1-1, with TRBD1 as a possible D gene (5 bases). The germline gives CDR1 DFQATT, CDR2 SNEGSKA (reference sequence). Trimming shortened V by 2 bases and J by 3 bases, and 10 bases separated the two germline ends. This CDR3 contains 13 residues. The CDR3, as DNA: TGCAGTGCTAGACCCGACAGTCACACTGAAGCTTTCTTT. Protein: CSARPDSHTEAFF.

This clonotype has a handful of counts. The chain combines TRBV7-2 with TRBJ1-4; no clear D. The CDR3 extends over 15 amino acids. CDR1 SGHTA and CDR2 FQGNSA come from the germline V gene. V gave up 6 bases and J gave up 0 bases, with 11 bases separating them. CDR3 nucleotide sequence: TGTGCCAGCAGTAAACAGATCGCAACTAATGAAAAACTGTTTTTT. Translating it yields CASSKQIATNEKLFF.

This clonotype has just a few counts. The genes are TRBV2 and TRBJ2-3, with 15 bases matching TRBD2. CDR1 and CDR2 from the germline V gene are SNHLY and FYNNEI. V shed 6 bases, J shed 5 bases, and the junction held 6 bases outside the gene matches. The CDR3 contains 16 residues. In nucleotides, the CDR3 is TGTGCCAGCAGGTGGACTAGCGGGGGGGCAAGAGATACGCAGTATTTT. This sequence encodes CASRWTSGGARDTQYF.